The sequence of this TCR beta chain was determined in a study of T cell responses to AZD1222 COVID-19 vaccine. About the research overall: Second-dose timings of about 4 or about 12 weeks were pooled.

The sample holds a few counts of this clone. Antigen: not known. Assay used: immunoSEQ multiplex PCR; TCRdb lists only in-frame clones, some missing. The sample gives 100,000 to 150,000 clones, approximately 86% of which show up once; roughly 12% is in the top ten. Study-level results: Every sample of the repertoires postdated the peak T cell response.

The source material was peripheral blood, sampled on day 0 of AZD1222 vaccination. The receptor was isolated from an adult in good health.

The CDR3 DNA reads TGTGCCATCAGAGAACCGACAGGCAACCCTTATGGCTACACCTTC. Translation: CAIREPTGNPYGYTF. The chain employs TRBV10-3 and TRBJ1-2, with D possibly matching TRBD1 (6 bases). The V gene lost 6 bases and the J gene lost 5 bases, with 19 bases spanning the gap. The germline gives CDR1 ENHRY, CDR2 SYGVKD. The CDR3 totals 15 residues.